These T cell receptor beta chains were read from a single sample in a study of T-cell reconstitution after alpha-beta-depleted transplantation in children. TCRdb ran MiXCR on the PCR reads and lists one entry per CDR3 protein. Among fewer than 550,000 distinct CDR3 sequences listed, about a sixth were seen once. The input for sequencing was PBMCs, mostly from graft donor cells, taken 360 days after TCRalphabeta/CD19-depleted stem cell transplant. Receptor source: a boy in the first two years of life who had a stem cell transplant for Wiskott-Aldrich syndrome, so the T cells may come from the graft donor. The conserved cysteine and the conserved F or W are not part of the CDR3 here. A D gene is named only where the DNA matches it firmly. The size field is filled for only some rows; it gives once, few, many or a size class.

D | size | V | CDR3
. | few | TRBV10-3 | AISERGEGTEAF
. | few | TRBV5-1 | ASSLAVTPAIETQY
TRBD1 | . | TRBV2 | ASRRGARDRAERETQY
. | few | TRBV19 | ASSIDSEETQY
. | few | TRBV4-2 | ASSQRAVNEKLF
. | many | TRBV30 | AWSVRVANEQF
. | . | TRBV15 | ATSREGYEQY
. | few | TRBV20-1 | SAGTPSRVIGVEQY
. | few | TRBV21-1 | ASSEGCRRGTGELF
. | many | TRBV12-3/TRBV12-4 | ASSTRVQLF
TRBD2 | . | TRBV4-3 | ASSQGLAGGLSYEQY
TRBD1 | . | TRBV6-2/TRBV6-3 | ASSADRGRGASYEQY
. | few | TRBV7-2 | ASSLAFTLDTQY
TRBD2 | . | TRBV10-1 | ASSESRAGPVELF
. | . | TRBV6-5 | ASSYGRNSYEQY
. | few | TRBV4-3 | ASSLRKDGADTQY
TRBD2 | . | TRBV6-1 | ASLGGLAGGRNTGELF
TRBD1 | . | TRBV6-5 | ASSYSGQGLGNIQY
. | few | TRBV14 | ASSQVVGAVWRETQY
TRBD2 | . | TRBV5-1 | ASSLTSGVNEQF
TRBD2 | few | TRBV12-3/TRBV12-4 | ASRRLAGLIGFTGELF
. | . | TRBV5-1 | ASSASGAFSYEQY
. | . | TRBV20-1 | SAREATENTEAF
. | . | TRBV4-1 | ASSQRTERGLKTQY
TRBD2 | . | TRBV10-3 | AIRPGLPPSYNEQF
. | many | TRBV3-1 | ASSHPGDQETQY
. | . | TRBV5-5 | ASSFKPGALSNSPLH
. | few | TRBV24-1 | ATSDPDSYEQY
TRBD1 | few | TRBV12-3/TRBV12-4 | ASSSSRTGSPVYEQY
. | few | TRBV7-9 | ASRGGRPGDTGELF
TRBD1 | . | TRBV30 | AWRDRVNTQY
. | . | TRBV27 | ASSFMEGRQF
. | . | TRBV20-1 | SANLWGRKNIQY
TRBD1 | few | TRBV5-1 | ASSWDRYLNEQF
TRBD1 | few | TRBV7-2 | ASTNRDRVTDTQY
. | . | TRBV7-9 | ASSSGDREAF
TRBD2 | . | TRBV5-1 | ASSLQAGGPYEQY
TRBD2 | many | TRBV24-1 | ATSDLAGDTDTQY
. | few | TRBV2 | ASSANRPGVSTDTQY
TRBD1 | few | TRBV7-2 | ASSLKFAGGSYEQY
TRBD1 | few | TRBV20-1 | SAHRGEKGSGANVLT
. | . | TRBV18 | ASSPPTSGYEQY
. | many | TRBV10-3 | AISEPSTDTQY
. | few | TRBV29-1 | SVTGGNYGYT
. | few | TRBV29-1 | SVEGGGFFHEQF
. | . | TRBV5-5 | ASSLRPWGNEQF
TRBD2 | few | TRBV13 | ASSLDWASGVQF
. | . | TRBV2 | ASSEALVGDKEAYEQY
. | many | TRBV11-2 | ASSLDVAYEQY
TRBD2 | few | TRBV12-3/TRBV12-4 | ASSSRGGPDTQY
TRBD2 | few | TRBV3-1 | ASSQDGLAPDIQY
TRBD1 | . | TRBV20-1 | SARECRGLMGLYEQY
TRBD2 | . | TRBV12-3/TRBV12-4 | ASSPVAGGTDTQY
TRBD2 | few | TRBV11-2 | ASSLGVWGEGHYNEQF